The 21 T cell receptor beta chains below all came from one sample that was sequenced in a study of T cell repertoires in cytomegalovirus infection. One entry per CDR3 protein, called by TCRdb with MiXCR from the reads. Counted here are roughly 300,000 distinct CDR3 sequences, 9.5% occurring once; the ten biggest clones make up approximately 4.7%. Input material: PBMCs. These receptors came from a human donor in good health (CMV status not recorded). Some clones in this sample may be carry-over from other donors' samples.

The chain couples TRBV5-1 to TRBJ1-3; D remains ambiguous. Germline V CDR1 and CDR2: SGHRS, YFSETQ. Deletions cut 0 bases from V and 0 bases from J, with 7 bases between. The CDR3 runs to 15 residues. CDR3 region: CASSLVGDSGNTIYF. The CDR3 DNA reads as TGCGCCAGCAGCTTGGTTGGGGACTCTGGAAACACCATATATTTT.

The J gene is TRBJ2-1, the V gene TRBV7-9, with a weak D call TRBD1 (6 bases). This CDR3 comprises 16 residues. The V gene lost 5 bases and the J gene lost 1 base, with 15 bases spanning the gap. The germline CDR1 and CDR2 sequences are SEHNR and FQNEAQ (reference sequence). In DNA, the CDR3 is TGTGCCAGCAGCCCTTCTGGGGGCCAATCCTACAATGAGCAGTTCTTC. Amino acid sequence: CASSPSGGQSYNEQFF.

This clonotype appeared a few times. The CDR3 here is CASSSPDRGYEQYF. CDR3 DNA sequence: TGTGCCAGCAGCTCCCCGGACAGGGGCTACGAGCAGTACTTC. J is TRBJ2-7 and V is TRBV28, with 9 bases identical to TRBD1. The CDR3 is 14 residues long. CDR1 is MDHEN and CDR2 is SYDVKM in the germline V gene. V shed 6 bases, J shed 3 bases, and the junction held 6 bases outside the gene matches.

This chain joins TRBV5-1 and TRBJ2-4, with D possibly being TRBD1 or TRBD2 (5 bases each). With 2 bases removed from V and 12 bases from J, the gap between germline ends came to 15 bases. From germline, CDR1 is SGHRS and CDR2 YFSETQ. The CDR3 runs 13 residues. Here the CDR3 DNA reads TGCGCCAGCAGCTTCGGGGCGGACCCCTATCAGTACTTC. Translated, it gives CASSFGADPYQYF.

The V and J genes are TRBV9 and TRBJ1-1; D unresolved. Germline lookup yields CDR1 SGDLS and CDR2 YYNGEE. The CDR3 contains 13 residues. Trimming removed 4 bases from V and 0 bases from J, with 7 bases in between. Written as DNA, the CDR3 is TGTGCCAGCAGCCCGCCCATGAACACTGAAGCTTTCTTT. Translating it yields CASSPPMNTEAFF.

This clonotype was recorded many times. V is TRBV7-6 and J is TRBJ1-1, with TRBD1 identical over 8 bases. The germline CDR1 and CDR2 sequences are SGHVS and FNYEAQ. CDR3 length: 16 amino acids. V lost 7 bases and J lost 5; bases outside the gene matches: 15. The CDR3 here is CASTKTGVSQGTEAFF. The CDR3 coding sequence is TGTGCCAGCACCAAGACAGGGGTAAGCCAAGGGACTGAAGCTTTCTTT.

This clonotype was counted at least ten times. The genes are TRBV7-3 and TRBJ2-1; unclear D gene. CDR1 and CDR2 (germline): SGHTA, FQGTGA. CDR3 size: 13 residues. Trimming shortened V by 0 bases and J by 9 bases, and 9 bases separated the two germline ends. The CDR3 reads CASSLTARGEQFF. The CDR3 DNA sequence: TGTGCCAGCAGCTTAACCGCCCGTGGTGAGCAGTTCTTC. The full variable domain, its missing parts supplied by reference TRBV7-3 and TRBJ2-1, is GAGVSQTPSNKVTEKGKYVELRCDPISGHTALYWYRQSLGQGPEFLIYFQGTGAADDSGLPNDRFFAVRPEGSVSTLKIQRTERGDSAVYLCASSLTARGEQFFGPGTRLTVL.

Only a few counts were recorded for this clonotype. The chain has TRBV2 and TRBJ1-5; D gene unclear. This CDR3 region has 13 residues. Germline V gene lookup returns CDR1 SNHLY and CDR2 FYNNEI. The V gene lost 3 bases and the J gene lost 9 bases, with 12 bases spanning the gap. CDR3 in DNA: TGTGCCAGCAGTGACGACATCCCGGCGCCCCAGCATTTT. It translates to CASSDDIPAPQHF.

As regards this clonotype: This could be a read error, since a much larger clone is one nucleotide away. The V and J genes are TRBV19 and TRBJ1-4; the match to TRBD1 covers 8 bases. The CDR3 loop spans 15 amino acids. The germline CDR1 and CDR2 sequences are LNHDA and SQIVND (reference sequence). CDR3 in DNA: TGTGCCAGTAGACCCCGACAGGGGACTAATGAAAAACCGTTTTTT. This encodes CASRPRQGTNEKPFF.

This chain connects TRBV10-3 to TRBJ1-1; D possibly corresponds to TRBD1 (5 bases). The germline gives CDR1 ENHRY, CDR2 SYGVKD. The CDR3 is 13 amino acids. V was shortened by 6 bases and J by 1 base, with 9 bases between the two germline ends. CDR3 protein: CAIRSGANTEAFF. CDR3 nucleotide sequence: TGTGCCATCAGAAGCGGGGCGAACACTGAAGCTTTCTTT.

The gene calls are TRBV7-6 and TRBJ1-1; D might be TRBD1 (5 bases). The CDR3 totals 13 residues. Germline values: CDR1 SGHVS, CDR2 FNYEAQ. The V end was cut by 5 bases, the J end by 0 bases, with 7 bases between. CDR3: CASSTTVNTEAFF. Written as DNA, the CDR3 is TGTGCCAGCAGCACGACAGTGAACACTGAAGCTTTCTTT.

This clonotype has a handful of counts. This rearrangement joins TRBV4-2 to TRBJ1-2; D unclear. Trimming pared 0 bases from V and 0 bases from J, leaving 11 bases between. CDR1 is LGHNA and CDR2 is YNFKEQ in the germline V gene. The CDR3 covers 16 residues. DNA for the CDR3: TGTGCCAGCAGCCAAGATCTTTACGGAACTAACTATGGCTACACCTTC. Protein sequence: CASSQDLYGTNYGYTF.

The sample holds a few counts of this clonotype. The chain employs TRBV12-3 or TRBV12-4 and TRBJ1-2; D is undetermined. Deletions cut 10 bases from V and 8 bases from J, with 23 bases between. The length of the CDR3 is 14 residues. The CDR3 is CAISTARYRDGYTF. In nucleotides, the CDR3 is TGTGCCATCTCCACGGCCAGGTACCGCGACGGCTACACCTTC.

The rearrangement joins TRBV10-3 to TRBJ1-2; tentatively, D is TRBD1 (5 bases). The V gene's germline CDR1 is ENHRY and CDR2 SYGVKD. The V end was cut by 2 bases, the J end by 7 bases, with 14 bases between. The CDR3 extends over 14 amino acids. In DNA form, the CDR3 reads TGTGCCATCAGTGAGACGGGGGAAAGGGGTGGCTACACCTTC. Translated, it gives CAISETGERGGYTF.

This clonotype showed up many times. This chain joins TRBV10-3 and TRBJ2-6; D not resolved. The germline V gene has CDR1 ENHRY and CDR2 SYGVKD. Deletions cut 8 bases from V and 4 bases from J, with 12 bases between. The CDR3 length is 14 residues. CDR3 DNA: TGTGCCATCTCCCCCGCCGGAGGGGCCAACGTCCTGACTTTC. This codes for CAISPAGGANVLTF.

This clonotype was seen only a few times. The chain recombines TRBV20-1 with TRBJ1-2; D ambiguous. CDR3 size: 17 residues. Germline values: CDR1 DFQATT, CDR2 SNEGSKA (reference sequence). Trimming left V 6 bases short and J 0 bases short, with 23 bases between. This chain's CDR3 is CSALARLSSATNYGYTF. For the CDR3, the DNA is TGCAGTGCCTTAGCGCGGCTCAGTTCCGCTACTAACTATGGCTACACCTTC.

This clonotype was counted only a few times. The V gene is TRBV12-3 or TRBV12-4, the J gene TRBJ1-2; maybe TRBD1 (6 bases). Trimming took off 3 bases at V and 9 bases at J, with 14 bases between the two ends. The CDR3 length is 13 residues. The CDR3 loop is CASSFGQIPSYTF. The CDR3 DNA is TGTGCCAGCAGTTTTGGACAGATTCCGAGCTACACCTTC.

This clonotype occurred many times. The gene calls are TRBV7-9 and TRBJ1-3; no clear D. Looked up from germline, CDR1 is SEHNR and CDR2 is FQNEAQ (reference sequence). V lost 5 bases, J lost 0 bases, and 14 bases lay in between. CDR3 length: 16 residues. The CDR3 DNA is TGTGCCAGCAGCCCTGGTGGACTGCGCTCTGGAAACACCATATATTTT. Encoded protein: CASSPGGLRSGNTIYF. Full variable domain (missing parts from reference TRBV7-9 and TRBJ1-3): DTGVSQNPRHKITKRGQNVTFRCDPISEHNRLYWYRQTLGQGPEFLTYFQNEAQLEKSRLLSDRFSAERPKGSFSTLEIQRTEQGDSAMYLCASSPGGLRSGNTIYFGEGSWLTVV.

In this sample, this clonotype turned up a few times. This sequence joins TRBV28 and TRBJ2-1; 15 bases are shared with TRBD2. The CDR3 runs to 20 residues. V lost 5 bases and J lost 4; bases outside the gene matches: 15. Germline V gene data show CDR1 as MDHEN and CDR2 as SYDVKM. The CDR3 DNA reads as TGTGCCAGCAGTCCCCCGGGACTAGCGGGAGGCGGGGTTGGATACAATGAGCAGTTCTTC. This sequence encodes CASSPPGLAGGGVGYNEQFF. Together with reference TRBV28 and TRBJ2-1, the CDR3 gives the full variable domain: DVKVTQSSRYLVKRTGEKVFLECVQDMDHENMFWYRQDPGLGLRLIYFSYDVKMKEKGDIPEGYSVSREKKERFSLILESASTNQTSMYLCASSPPGLAGGGVGYNEQFFGPGTRLTVL.

This clonotype was observed a handful of times. The gene calls are TRBV20-1 and TRBJ1-2, with D possibly being TRBD1 (6 bases). V was cut by 0 bases and J by 1 base, with 21 bases left in between. The CDR3 totals 18 residues. Per the germline V gene, CDR1 is DFQATT and CDR2 is SNEGSKA (reference sequence). CDR3 DNA sequence: TGCAGTGCTAGAGATCAGTCCCTTCGGGTAGGGGGTAACTATGGCTACACCTTC. It yields the protein CSARDQSLRVGGNYGYTF.

This clonotype was observed a handful of times. This sequence joins TRBV6-4 and TRBJ2-3; 16 bases fit TRBD2. Trimming took 6 bases from V and 6 from J; bases not matched to a gene: 6. CDR1 is MRHNA and CDR2 is SNTAGT in the germline V gene. The CDR3 has 16 residues. The CDR3 loop reads CASSPGLAGGSDTQYF. CDR3 nucleotide sequence: TGTGCCAGCAGCCCGGGACTAGCGGGGGGGAGCGATACGCAGTATTTT.